Reported below is one T cell receptor (beta chain). Some clones are missing from TCRdb's copy, which holds only in-frame ones; the method was immunoSEQ multiplex PCR. The table shows 2,500,000 or so clones, with 93% occurring only once. With 5 bases removed from V and 1 base from J, the gap between germline ends came to 10 bases. CDR1 is SGHKS and CDR2 is YYEKEE in the germline V gene (reference sequence). The CDR3 sequence is 14 residues long. The sample comes from a study of shared clonotypes between healthy human individuals. The chain recombines TRBV5-5 with TRBJ1-3, with D uncertain. This sequence was found in a man aged 18 to 35 in good health. Some clones in this sample may be carry-over from other donors' samples. The sequencing input was naive CD4+ T cells from PBMCs. Subset: CD45RA+ positively selected. This CDR3 is CASSRGVSGNTIYF. In DNA, the CDR3 is TGTGCCAGCAGTCGAGGAGTATCTGGAAACACCATATATTTT.